This T cell receptor (beta chain) is from a study of T cell changes during pregnancy in multiple sclerosis (dated by TCRdb to the late 2010s). About the investigation overall: Changes in the T cell repertoire over the course of pregnancy were examined in this study in women with multiple sclerosis.

V is pared back by 3 bases and J by 4 bases, with 19 bases lying between the germline termini. The CDR3 has 17 amino acids, counting the end cysteine and phenylalanine. The entry retains the CDR3 DNA only, 51 bases that are in frame from base 1. Taken from the germline V gene, the CDR1 and CDR2 loops are MGHDK and SYGVNS. Concerning this clone: Its antigen is currently not known. Per-base quality was not reported, and no clone a single base away is much larger than it.

Library preparation was by the immunoSEQ multiplex PCR assay. TCRdb provides this immuneACCESS table in a form limited to in-frame rearrangements. Some clones are lacking; in checked studies, under half of them reflect an unresolved V gene, and why the rest are absent is not known. The sample table records 70,000 to 100,000 clones; almost 95% of these occur just once. The top ten clones comprise less than 2.5% of the sample. The starting material was peripheral blood, obtained in the third trimester of pregnancy. This receptor was identified in a female donor with multiple sclerosis, enrolled in a pregnancy study. The rearranged segments are TRBV25-1 and TRBJ2-1; a tentative D match to TRBD1 spans 6 bases. The base sequence is TGTGCCAGCAGTGACACCCCCCCGAGGACAGCGTACAATGAGCAGTTCTTC. Its product reads: CASSDTPPRTAYNEQFF.